The next 7 T cell receptor beta chains were all read from a single sample in a study of cytomegalovirus exposure and HLA in healthy donors. Use of 60 Vbeta and 13 Jbeta primers characterized the PCR. The data were produced by immunoSEQ multiplex PCR, yet TCRdb's version contains in-frame clones alone and is incomplete. This sample yields 130,000 to 150,000 clones, of which about 73% are seen a single time; 2.5% to 3.5% belongs to the top ten. The sample taken for sequencing was PBMCs. The receptors here all came from a man in his forties in good health and CMV-seropositive.

The V and J genes are TRBV6-1 and TRBJ1-2, with a tentative D call TRBD1 (5 bases). Germline-derived CDR1 and CDR2 are MNHNS and SASEGT. The CDR3 consists of 15 residues. Deletions cut 6 bases from V and 3 bases from J, with 17 bases between. The CDR3, as DNA: TGTGCCAGCAGCAAAGGGACTACCGGGGACTATGGCTACACCTTC. As protein: CASSKGTTGDYGYTF.

The rearrangement uses TRBV20-1 and TRBJ2-1, with D possibly matching TRBD1 (5 bases). Trimming removed 7 bases at V and 8 bases at J, with 12 bases between. The CDR3 runs 11 residues. Germline values: CDR1 DFQATT, CDR2 SNEGSKA (reference sequence). The CDR3 spells CSESKGHEQFF. The CDR3 DNA reads as TGCAGTGAATCGAAGGGGCATGAGCAGTTCTTC.

J is TRBJ2-3 and V is TRBV6-6; TRBD2 might be the D (6 bases). V was clipped by 6 bases and J by 1 base, with 17 bases between them. CDR3 size: 16 residues. Per the germline V gene, CDR1 is MNHNY and CDR2 is SVGAGI (reference sequence). The CDR3 loop reads CASRGTRGPGTDTQYF. The CDR3 bases are TGTGCCAGCAGGGGGACTCGGGGCCCCGGCACAGATACGCAGTATTTT.

This clone was seen only a few times. The rearrangement links TRBV28 to TRBJ2-3; D gene ambiguous. V gave up 2 bases and J gave up 1 base, with 7 bases separating them. Germline CDR1 and CDR2: MDHEN and SYDVKM. The CDR3 totals 14 residues. In DNA form, the CDR3 reads TGTGCCAGCAGTTTAAGAACAGGCACAGATACGCAGTATTTT. It codes for CASSLRTGTDTQYF.

This clone was detected a few times. V gene TRBV6-5 combines with J gene TRBJ1-6; 9 bases match TRBD1. The CDR3 loop spans 13 amino acids. V trimming: 7 bases; J trimming: 9 bases; junction bases outside the gene matches: 4. The germline V gene has CDR1 MNHEY and CDR2 SVGAGI. This CDR3 is CASTTGGFSPLHF. The CDR3, as DNA: TGTGCCAGCACCACAGGGGGCTTTTCACCCCTCCACTTT.

This clone was recorded once. The chain employs TRBV5-4 and TRBJ2-4; 7 bases align to TRBD1. CDR1 SGHNT and CDR2 YYREEE come from the germline V gene (reference sequence). Trimming took 4 bases from V and 2 from J; bases not matched to a gene: 9. The CDR3 spans 16 residues. The CDR3 is CASSHYATGSKNIQYF. The CDR3 DNA reads TGTGCCAGCAGCCATTATGCGACAGGGTCCAAAAACATTCAGTACTTC.

This rearrangement joins TRBV6-1 to TRBJ1-2; D may be TRBD1 (6 bases). V lost 2 bases, J lost 8 bases, and 24 bases lay in between. CDR3 length: 17 residues. Germline loops: CDR1 MNHNS, CDR2 SASEGT. The CDR3 DNA reads as TGTGCCAGCAGTGAATCCCTACAACGGGGGGCAAGTGGAGGCTACACCTTC. It yields the protein CASSESLQRGASGGYTF.